One T cell receptor (beta chain) is described in this entry. Its antigen is not identified. The sample is drawn from a study of T-cell memory formation after mild COVID-19. Overall study: The two donors had largely donor-specific TCR clusters.

Study outcomes and limitations: Researchers report contracting CD4+ clones mostly in CM and EM, with CD8+ clones in EMRA. Researchers found some responding clones in pre-infection memory, a sign that cross-reactive memory joined. Clones shrinking from day 15 to 85 showed even CD4/CD8 mixes; later expanders tilted CD4+.

MiXCR, run by TCRdb on the 5' RACE reads, gives a single entry per CDR3 protein. The sample lists about 500,000 distinct CDR3 sequences; roughly 20% were seen once. This CDR3 has 13 amino acids. Trimming stripped 4 bases from V and 4 bases from J, with 10 bases between. The source of this sequence is an adult woman who had mild COVID-19 (a few samples of this study predate the infection). Cell type and time point are not known. The material sequenced was PBMCs or a T cell subset sorted from them (not recorded which). This chain uses TRBV12-3 or TRBV12-4 with TRBJ2-5, with D maybe TRBD2 (6 bases). The CDR3: CASSSRGLETQYF. Written as DNA, the CDR3 is TGTGCCAGCAGTTCGCGGGGTTTAGAGACCCAGTACTTC.